The 4 T cell receptor beta chains below come from one sample, sequenced in a study of cytomegalovirus exposure and HLA in healthy donors. The PCR used 60 Vbeta and 13 Jbeta primers. Only in-frame clones appear in the TCRdb table, and some are missing; sequencing was by immunoSEQ multiplex PCR. This sample carries around 140,000 clones, with about 1.6% going to the ten biggest clones. Sequenced: PBMCs. The origin of the receptors is a woman in her fifties or sixties in good health and CMV-seronegative.

The V gene is TRBV29-1, the J gene TRBJ2-7; tentative D call: TRBD1 (5 bases). This CDR3 has 14 residues. Germline assignment: CDR1 SQVTM and CDR2 ANQGSEA. V lost 7 bases and J lost 0, with 16 bases in between. The CDR3 bases are TGCAGCGCTCGCGCTCAGGGATCCTCCTACGAGCAGTACTTC. Its protein product is CSARAQGSSYEQYF.

The chain combines TRBV10-3 with TRBJ2-7; 8 bases align to TRBD1. V lost 0 bases, J lost 5 bases, and 9 bases stayed unmatched. CDR3 length: 16 residues. Germline CDR1 reads ENHRY; CDR2 reads SYGVKD. The CDR3 sequence is CAISESGGTGNHEQYF. In DNA form, the CDR3 reads TGTGCCATCAGTGAGTCAGGGGGGACAGGTAACCACGAGCAGTACTTC.

This sequence joins TRBV4-2 and TRBJ1-2; D is undetermined. CDR3 size: 15 residues. Between the trimmed V and J ends, which lost 0 bases and 8 bases, there was a span of 16 bases. Looked up from germline, CDR1 is LGHNA and CDR2 is YNFKEQ. CDR3 amino acids: CASSQEMGTLYGYTF. The CDR3, as DNA: TGTGCCAGCAGCCAAGAGATGGGCACTCTCTACGGCTACACCTTC.

The chain has TRBV4-2 and TRBJ2-3; 14 bases are shared with TRBD2. The CDR3 totals 17 residues. Germline loops: CDR1 LGHNA, CDR2 YNFKEQ. V was pared by 4 bases and J by 6 bases, with 9 bases of the junction left unmatched. The chain's CDR3 is CASSPGLAGARGDTQYF. CDR3 nucleotide sequence: TGTGCCAGCAGCCCGGGACTAGCGGGGGCTAGAGGGGATACGCAGTATTTT.